These T cell receptor beta chains were read from a single sample in a study of cytomegalovirus exposure and HLA in healthy donors. This table comes from immunoSEQ multiplex PCR, and its TCRdb copy is limited to in-frame clones, with some not included. The sample holds about 120,000 clones, roughly four fifths seen once. Sequencing input: PBMCs. Receptors were obtained from a woman in her thirties or forties in good health and CMV-seronegative. The CDR3 runs from the conserved cysteine through the conserved F or W. The order of the fields is CDR3 length, V gene, J gene, CDR3 protein.

length: 15
V: TRBV5-4
J: TRBJ2-3
CDR3: CASSLFNAGTDTQYF

length: 15
V: TRBV6-6
J: TRBJ2-3
CDR3: CASNNVGTGADTQYF

length: 15
V: TRBV11-2
J: TRBJ2-5
CDR3: CASSLLRDSQETQYF

length: 15
V: TRBV29-1
J: TRBJ2-3
CDR3: CSVRGTALGTDTQYF

length: 15
V: TRBV9
J: TRBJ1-1
CDR3: CASSVGQGRDTEAFF

length: 18
V: TRBV28
J: TRBJ2-3
CDR3: CASSSWGGAQVDTDTQYF

length: 15
V: TRBV19
J: TRBJ2-1
CDR3: CASSPQTTGGKEQFF

length: 13
V: TRBV6-5
J: TRBJ1-1
CDR3: CASSHRGRTEAFF

length: 15
V: TRBV2
J: TRBJ2-1
CDR3: CASAQDSRSYNEQFF

length: 13
V: TRBV10-1
J: TRBJ1-3
CDR3: CASRGISGNTIYF

length: 13
V: TRBV18
J: TRBJ1-1
CDR3: CASTLGAGFEAFF

length: 15
V: TRBV10-3
J: TRBJ2-6
CDR3: CATRGGAGGANVLTF

length: 15
V: TRBV19
J: TRBJ2-7
CDR3: CASSIKASGTYEQYF

length: 15
V: TRBV11-2
J: TRBJ2-3
CDR3: CASSRRGLGTDTQYF

length: 15
V: TRBV5-1
J: TRBJ2-1
CDR3: CASSLTGTSWNEQFF

length: 17
V: TRBV4-1
J: TRBJ1-1
CDR3: CASSQGTMGEQTGEAFF

length: 14
V: TRBV5-1
J: TRBJ2-5
CDR3: CASSPFQGQETQYF

length: 13
V: TRBV27
J: TRBJ2-5
CDR3: CASKGGDEETQYF

length: 15
V: TRBV11-2
J: TRBJ2-5
CDR3: CASSLNSVIQETQYF

length: 13
V: TRBV6-5
J: TRBJ1-2
CDR3: CASSYKGSSGYTF

length: 15
V: TRBV9
J: TRBJ1-2
CDR3: CASSFTPSGGYGYTF

length: 16
V: TRBV2
J: TRBJ2-5
CDR3: CASNPAGTSGAETQYF

length: 13
V: TRBV15
J: TRBJ2-1
CDR3: CATSRALINEQFF

length: 16
V: TRBV5-1
J: TRBJ2-3
CDR3: CASSVGLAGGSDTQYF

length: 14
V: TRBV7-2
J: TRBJ2-1
CDR3: CASSFVTGGLEQFF

length: 15
V: TRBV7-9
J: TRBJ1-1
CDR3: CSSSLGRGRGTEAFF

length: 14
V: TRBV28
J: TRBJ1-5
CDR3: CASSSGQGNQPQHF

length: 13
V: TRBV2
J: TRBJ2-1
CDR3: CASSEARGNEQFF

length: 13
V: TRBV6-1
J: TRBJ1-1
CDR3: CASSGTGITEAFF